The entry below gives a single T cell receptor (beta chain) sequence along with its context. No antigen is known for it. This sample is part of a study of T cell repertoires in cytomegalovirus infection. Overall study context: Recently described HLA-C-restricted plus well-studied HLA-B-restricted CMV epitopes were used. Both a matching HLA type and CMV infection were indicated by public TCR beta signatures.

One entry per CDR3 protein results from TCRdb running MiXCR on the reads. Among around 710,000 distinct CDR3 sequences listed, roughly 29% were seen once. The V segment lost 5 bases and the J segment 7 bases; nucleotides outside the gene matches: 11. The length of the CDR3 is 15 residues. This sample comprised cultured CD8+ T cells from PBMCs, obtained from culture after CMV antigen stimulation. The rearrangement uses TRBV12-3 or TRBV12-4 and TRBJ2-7, with 10 bases identical to TRBD1. The clonotype originates from a human donor in good health (CMV status not recorded). Some clones in this sample may be carry-over from other donors' samples. The CDR3 here is CASSPTPRTGGEQYV. CDR3 coding DNA: TGTGCCAGCAGTCCCACACCCCGGACAGGGGGGGAGCAGTACGTC.